This T cell receptor beta chain was sequenced for a study of technical replicates of blood from a handful of donors. Clones were sequenced by immunoSEQ multiplex PCR, and TCRdb holds only the in-frame ones, with some missing. Here the sample spans approximately 100,000 clones, nearly 96% being singletons. V was clipped by 1 base and J by 5 bases; unmatched bases: 7. Germline V gene lookup returns CDR1 LGHNA and CDR2 YNFKEQ. The CDR3 runs 16 residues. The chain couples TRBV4-2 to TRBJ2-3; 9 positions agree with TRBD2. This TCR came from a human donor in good health. Sequencing input: T cells isolated from PBMCs. CDR3 bases: TGTGCCAGCAGCCAAGCGGGTAGCGGGGGTGGAGATACGCAGTATTTT. It encodes CASSQAGSGGGDTQYF.